The rows below give T cell receptor beta chains drawn from one sample of a study of CD8 T cells in Susac syndrome. Each CDR3 protein is one row after TCRdb ran MiXCR on the immunoSEQ multiplex PCR reads. This table holds roughly 130,000 distinct CDR3 sequences, over 90% found once. The sample was CD4+ T cells from PBMCs. The receptor source for this set is a human donor with Susac syndrome. CDR3s include the opening cysteine and the closing phenylalanine or tryptophan. A D gene is named only where the DNA matches it firmly. Size tells how often a clone was seen (once, few, many) or the class of an expanded clone, and some rows leave it out.

j_gene,v_gene,abundance,d_gene,CDR3aa,CDR3nt
TRBJ2-1,TRBV7-3,NA,TRBD2,CASSLGGGPLYEQFF,TGTGCCAGCAGCTTAGGGGGAGGGCCACTGTATGAGCAGTTCTTC
TRBJ2-5,TRBV5-4,NA,TRBD1,CASSITGTGDETQYF,TGTGCCAGCAGCATTACCGGGACAGGGGATGAGACCCAGTACTTC
TRBJ2-1,TRBV9,once,NA,CASSVDEQRAYNEQFF,TGTGCCAGCAGCGTAGACGAGCAGCGGGCTTACAATGAGCAGTTCTTC
TRBJ2-3,TRBV29-1,NA,TRBD2,CSVKLAGGPDTQYF,TGCAGCGTTAAACTAGCGGGAGGACCAGATACGCAGTATTTT
TRBJ1-1,TRBV30,NA,NA,CAWKYNLNTEAFF,TGTGCCTGGAAATACAACTTGAACACTGAAGCTTTCTTT
TRBJ2-7,TRBV2,NA,NA,CASSEGQLAYEQYF,TGTGCCAGCAGTGAGGGGCAGTTAGCCTACGAGCAGTACTTC
TRBJ2-1,TRBV29-1,NA,NA,CSVGSSASYNEQFF,TGCAGCGTTGGGTCTAGCGCTTCCTACAATGAGCAGTTCTTC
TRBJ1-1,TRBV18,NA,NA,CASSPSVNTEAFF,TGTGCCAGCTCACCATCGGTGAACACTGAAGCTTTCTTT
TRBJ1-1,TRBV6-6,NA,NA,CASSSRGGTNTEAFF,TGTGCCAGCAGTTCCAGAGGGGGGACGAACACTGAAGCTTTCTTT
TRBJ2-2,TRBV12-3/TRBV12-4,NA,TRBD2,CASSLSSGGPNTGELFF,TGTGCCAGCAGTTTGAGTAGCGGGGGTCCGAACACCGGGGAGCTGTTTTTT
TRBJ1-5,TRBV29-1,NA,NA,CSVVLESIDQPQHF,TGCAGCGTTGTATTAGAGTCCATTGATCAGCCCCAGCATTTT
TRBJ2-1,TRBV7-2,NA,NA,CASSSVVDVEQFF,TGTGCCAGCAGCTCCGTGGTCGATGTTGAGCAGTTCTTC
TRBJ1-2,TRBV20-1,NA,NA,CSASYWQAGYGYTF,TGCAGTGCTAGCTATTGGCAGGCGGGCTATGGCTACACCTTC
TRBJ2-4,TRBV9,NA,TRBD1,CASSERDSLAKNIQYF,TGTGCCAGCAGCGAACGGGACAGCCTAGCCAAAAACATTCAGTACTTC
TRBJ2-5,TRBV12-3/TRBV12-4,NA,NA,CASSLFGRLEETQYF,TGTGCCAGCAGTTTATTTGGGCGCCTAGAGGAGACCCAGTACTTC
TRBJ2-7,TRBV5-1,NA,TRBD1,CASSSAVTGGISYEQYF,TGCGCCAGCAGCTCCGCCGTGACAGGGGGAATCTCCTACGAGCAGTACTTC
TRBJ2-7,TRBV18,NA,TRBD2,CASSLGTSGSPYEQYF,TGTGCCAGCTCGCTAGGGACTAGCGGGAGTCCCTACGAGCAGTACTTC
TRBJ1-4,TRBV6-5,NA,NA,CASSYSNGEKLFF,TGTGCCAGCAGTTACTCGAACGGTGAAAAACTGTTTTTT
TRBJ2-3,TRBV29-1,NA,NA,CSVGKSRTDTQYF,TGCAGCGTTGGTAAGAGCCGCACAGATACGCAGTATTTT
TRBJ2-7,TRBV7-9,NA,NA,CASSSTGASYEQYF,TGTGCCAGCAGCTCTACGGGGGCGTCCTACGAGCAGTACTTC
TRBJ2-1,TRBV18,NA,TRBD2,CASSRGLAGDNEQFF,TGTGCCAGCTCACGGGGACTAGCGGGAGACAATGAGCAGTTCTTC
TRBJ1-1,TRBV3-1,NA,TRBD1,CASAPGQGTAFF,TGTGCCAGCGCCCCGGGACAGGGGACAGCTTTCTTT
TRBJ2-1,TRBV7-9,once,TRBD2,CASSLAPKASGAYNEQFF,TGTGCCAGCAGCTTAGCGCCAAAGGCTAGCGGAGCCTACAATGAGCAGTTCTTC
TRBJ2-1,TRBV12-3/TRBV12-4,NA,TRBD2,CASSLRSGGRDNEQFF,TGTGCCAGCAGTCTAAGGTCTGGCGGGAGGGACAATGAGCAGTTCTTC
TRBJ1-1,TRBV27,once,NA,CASSPPSSRQAEAFF,TGTGCCAGCAGTCCCCCCTCCTCTAGACAGGCTGAAGCTTTCTTT
TRBJ1-5,TRBV20-1,NA,TRBD1,CSAQRTGGNQPQHF,TGCAGTGCTCAACGGACAGGGGGCAATCAGCCCCAGCATTTT
TRBJ2-7,TRBV28,NA,NA,CASSLGGALSEQYF,TGTGCCAGCAGTTTAGGAGGGGCGCTATCCGAGCAGTACTTC
TRBJ2-7,TRBV3-1,NA,NA,CASSFDRTSSSYEQYF,TGTGCCAGCAGCTTTGACAGAACTTCGAGCTCCTACGAGCAGTACTTC
TRBJ2-6,TRBV7-3,NA,NA,CASSPGQPGANVLTF,TGTGCCAGCAGCCCCGGACAGCCCGGGGCCAACGTCCTGACTTTC
TRBJ2-5,TRBV5-4,NA,NA,CASSLEAGPQETQYF,TGTGCCAGCAGCTTGGAGGCGGGCCCGCAAGAGACCCAGTACTTC
TRBJ2-6,TRBV5-1,NA,NA,CASSPGQPSGANVLTF,TGCGCCAGCAGCCCCGGGCAGCCCTCTGGGGCCAACGTCCTGACTTTC
TRBJ1-4,TRBV2,NA,NA,CASSLKSANEKLFF,TGTGCCAGCAGTCTGAAGTCAGCTAATGAAAAACTGTTTTTT
TRBJ2-1,TRBV20-1,NA,NA,CSARDWAGLRNEQFF,TGCAGTGCTAGAGATTGGGCAGGGTTACGGAATGAGCAGTTCTTC